This T cell receptor (beta chain) was profiled in a study of blood T cell repertoires in COVID-19 (dated by TCRdb to about 2020). Turning to the overall study: Samples from collaborators originated in the United States, Italy and Spain and spanned both the acute and convalescent phases of COVID-19. The prospective study material was composed of cDNA or gDNA derived from T cells, B-cell-depleted T cells, or PBMCs. Subjects who had been exposed to COVID-19, were actively infected with it, or had recovered from it provided the deeply sampled blood TCRbeta repertoires that made up the dataset. The repertoires were made available in a free public database intended to serve as a resource for research on the immune response to SARS-CoV-2. Samples came from the ongoing ImmuneRACE study (first 160 participants) plus 1,254 subjects from 6 global collaborators. Nearly every sample came with metadata listing a de-identified subject ID, COVID-19 status, age in years and sex. Where available, HLA class I and class II types were obtained from metadata supplied by the sample provider rather than from assay-based typing.

Participants in the prospective study were aged roughly 18 to 100 years, lived in approximately 26 United States geographic areas, and enrolled through a virtual design. To assign participants to cohorts, the prospective study relied on clinical history that participants themselves reported in a screening survey and a study questionnaire. ImmuneRACE Cohort 3 recovered participants were defined by two consecutive negative NP/OP PCR tests, healthcare professional clearance, or symptom resolution. Mobile phlebotomists in the prospective study collected whole blood, serum and a nasopharyngeal or oropharyngeal swab from every participant. Over an approximately 2-month period, participants in the prospective study had the option of providing additional blood draws and questionnaires. Before DNA extraction, prospective study blood samples were shipped either frozen or at room temperature. TCRbeta CDR3 regions were amplified from genomic DNA by means of the immunoSEQ Assay, a bias-controlled multiplex PCR. In the authors' own workflow: The number of nucleated cells in each sample was estimated by amplification of reference gene primers within the assay. To quantify the absolute abundance of each unique TCRbeta CDR3 rearrangement, sequence reads were collapsed and filtered. For each sample, productive Simpson clonality was calculated as the square root of Simpson's diversity index over productive rearrangements. TCRdb provides this immuneACCESS table in a form limited to in-frame rearrangements. Some clones are lacking; in checked studies, under half of them reflect an unresolved V gene, and why the rest are absent is not known. V and J calls and clone size are copied from that table; D and trimming were computed from the DNA. The sample has about 250,000 clones on record, around 84% of them singletons. The top ten clones comprise around 1.7% of the sample.

The table lists this clone with a few counts. The antigen it binds to is not known. Base qualities were left out, and no much larger clone turns up one base away. Overall study outcomes, separate from this receptor: How much clinical and demographic metadata was included differed by source and by participant, and the metadata was provided uncurated.

After removal of 3 bases from V and 2 bases from J, the junction retains 11 bases not matched to a gene. Counted from cysteine to phenylalanine, this CDR3 has 18 amino acids. Kept here is only the CDR3 DNA, which spans 54 bases and is read in frame from base 1. CDR1 and CDR2 (MNHNS, SASEGT) derive from the germline V gene. Material for sequencing was PBMCs or T cells enriched from blood (not recorded which). The sequence links TRBV6-1 to TRBJ1-4; TRBD1 aligns with 8 central bases. This TCR was recovered from a middle-aged man who had recovered from COVID-19. CDR3 loop: CASSDVRGQASTNEKLFF. The base sequence is TGTGCCAGCAGTGATGTGCGGGGACAGGCTTCGACTAATGAAAAACTGTTTTTT.